One T cell receptor (beta chain) is described in this entry. The data were taken from a study of tissue T cells after allogeneic stem cell transplantation. The CDR3 runs 13 residues. The germline V gene has CDR1 SGHTA and CDR2 FQGTGA. The V end was cut by 3 bases, the J end by 1 base, with 6 bases between. Generated by immunoSEQ multiplex PCR, the TCRdb table keeps only in-frame clones and is missing some. The data contain more than 5,500 clones, around 80% of them seen just once; the ten biggest clones take up 13% to 15%. The sequenced sample was skin, obtained at autopsy. The V gene is TRBV7-3, the J gene TRBJ1-1; D is unclear. The clonotype comes from a male patient of 60 years or more with steroid-refractory graft-versus-host disease after an allogeneic stem cell transplant. Some of the T cells might come from the graft donor. The CDR3 here is CASSLEGNTEAFF. In DNA form, the CDR3 reads TGTGCCAGCAGCTTGGAAGGGAACACTGAAGCTTTCTTT.